The clone carrying this TCR beta chain was detected ten times or more. Its antigen remains unknown. Attached unique molecular identifiers marked individual cDNA molecules. One entry per CDR3 protein results from TCRdb running MiXCR on the 5' RACE reads. This table has about 100,000 distinct CDR3 sequences, about 13% appearing once. Germline V gene data show CDR1 as MGHRA and CDR2 as YSYEKL. Trimming removed 0 bases at V and 4 bases at J, with 16 bases between. This CDR3 has 17 residues. This entry belongs to a study of early T cells in non-severe SARS-CoV-2 infection. Study context: Sequencing targeted bulk RNA from unsorted whole blood, leaving chains unpaired.

Study findings and constraints: Matching with VDJdb favored anti-spike CD8 responses (missing private and CD4 specificities).

The source of this sequence is an adult who was a healthcare worker with PCR-confirmed SARS-CoV-2 infection or an uninfected control (not recorded which). The source material was whole blood. This chain uses TRBV4-1 with TRBJ1-5; maybe TRBD1 (5 bases). CDR3 region: CASSQEASRVGNQPQHF. The CDR3 DNA sequence: TGCGCCAGCAGCCAAGAGGCGTCCAGGGTTGGGAATCAGCCCCAGCATTTT.